Sequencing of this T cell receptor beta chain was carried out in a study of blood T cell repertoires in COVID-19. CDR1 is LNHDA and CDR2 is SQIVND in the germline V gene (reference sequence). The CDR3 is made up of 15 amino acids. Trimming removed 9 bases at V and 2 bases at J, with 17 bases between. Assay: immunoSEQ multiplex PCR; the TCRdb copy retains only in-frame clones and omits some. Of roughly 200,000 clones listed, about 88% are singletons. The sample was peripheral blood. This TCR came from a man between 35 and 55 years old with active or convalescent COVID-19. V and J are TRBV19 and TRBJ1-5; no reliable D call. Here the CDR3 DNA reads TGTGCCAGCTCCGACCGTCCCGGGGGCAATCAGCCCCAGCATTTT. This sequence encodes CASSDRPGGNQPQHF.